The sequence of this T cell receptor (beta chain) was determined in a study of CD8 T cells in Susac syndrome. Looking at the study overall: At the time of blood draw, patients with Susac syndrome were therapy-naive, receiving corticosteroids, or receiving intravenous immunoglobulin alone.

In germline, CDR1 is LGHDT, CDR2 YNNKEL (reference sequence). V was clipped by 0 bases and J by 3 bases, with 6 bases between them. The CDR3 consists of 15 residues. It was with random hexamers that about 0.45 to 1 ug RNA was reverse transcribed. TCR beta CDR3 was amplified by immunoSEQ multiplex PCR. This amplification extended across 54 Vbeta and 13 Jbeta segments. MiXCR, run by TCRdb on the immunoSEQ multiplex PCR reads, gives a single entry per CDR3 protein. The sample carries roughly 220,000 distinct CDR3 sequences, 85% to 95% recorded once. About this clonotype itself: Its antigen remains unknown.

Study observations and caveats: Only a relatively small number of individuals were included in the TCR sequencing and HLA analysis. Clonal expansion was not seen in any Susac syndrome CD4+ T cell repertoire.

The origin of this receptor is a human donor with Susac syndrome. Sequenced sample: CD4+ T cells from PBMCs. This chain connects TRBV3-1 to TRBJ1-6; D is perhaps TRBD1 (6 bases). CDR3 loop: CASSQEGHYNSPLHF. In DNA, the CDR3 is TGTGCCAGCAGCCAAGAGGGACACTATAATTCACCCCTCCACTTT.